The present TCR beta chain was sequenced within a study of shared clonotypes between healthy human individuals. Between the trimmed V and J ends, which lost 4 bases and 0 bases, there was a span of 18 bases. CDR1 and CDR2 from the germline V gene are SGDLS and YYNGEE. This CDR3 has 17 residues. Naive CD8 isolation took CD45RO-negative cells positively selected for CCR7 and excluded terminally differentiated effector memory CD45RA+ cells. Each cell subset's genomic DNA was divided evenly among several immunoSEQ plates. Assay used: immunoSEQ multiplex PCR; TCRdb lists only in-frame clones, some missing. This table holds around 2,000,000 clones, approximately 94% found once.

The source material was naive CD8+ T cells from PBMCs. The chain employs TRBV9 and TRBJ2-3; unclear D gene. The sequence came from a man between 18 and 29 years old in good health. Some clones in this sample may be carry-over from other donors' samples. The CDR3: CASSPKTRPSSTDTQYF. CDR3 in DNA: TGTGCCAGCAGCCCTAAGACAAGGCCTTCTAGCACAGATACGCAGTATTTT.